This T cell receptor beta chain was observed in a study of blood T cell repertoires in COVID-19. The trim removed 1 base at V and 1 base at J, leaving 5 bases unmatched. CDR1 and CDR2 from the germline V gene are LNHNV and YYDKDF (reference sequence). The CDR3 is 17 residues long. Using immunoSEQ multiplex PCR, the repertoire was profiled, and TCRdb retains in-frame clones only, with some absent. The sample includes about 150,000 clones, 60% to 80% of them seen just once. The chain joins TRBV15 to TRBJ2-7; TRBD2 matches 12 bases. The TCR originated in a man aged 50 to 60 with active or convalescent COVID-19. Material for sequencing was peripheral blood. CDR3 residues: CATSRGLAGERSYEQYF. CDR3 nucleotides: TGTGCCACCAGCAGAGGACTAGCGGGAGAAAGGTCCTACGAGCAGTACTTC.